The 27 T cell receptor beta chains listed next were all sequenced from one sample in a study of T cell changes during pregnancy in multiple sclerosis. Profiling relied on immunoSEQ multiplex PCR, and the TCRdb table lists in-frame clones only, not all of them. Altogether some 30,000 clones are present, about 91% being singletons, with the ten largest covering approximately 7.9%. This sample comprised CD8+ T cells from peripheral blood mononuclear cells, obtained before pregnancy. The source is a female donor with multiple sclerosis, enrolled in a pregnancy study.

The chain couples TRBV25-1 to TRBJ2-1, with 9 bases fitting TRBD1. Germline V lookup: CDR1 MGHDK, CDR2 SYGVNS. The J segment lost 2 bases and the V segment lost 3 bases, leaving 8 bases of the junction unmatched. The CDR3 covers 17 residues. Here the CDR3 reads CASSDPGQGSTYNEQFF. CDR3 nucleotides: TGTGCCAGCAGTGACCCAGGACAGGGGAGTACCTACAATGAGCAGTTCTTC.

The genes are TRBV10-3 and TRBJ2-2; D is perhaps TRBD1 (6 bases). V lost 10 bases and J lost 2, with 20 bases in between. The CDR3 sequence is 16 residues long. Germline V lookup: CDR1 ENHRY, CDR2 SYGVKD. CDR3 residues: CATLYRVSSNTGELFF. The CDR3, as DNA: TGTGCCACCCTCTACAGGGTGAGTTCTAACACCGGGGAGCTGTTTTTT.

The chain uses TRBV6-5 and TRBJ2-3; D is uncertain. Germline CDR1 MNHEY, CDR2 SVGAGI. The V and J ends lost 3 bases and 3 bases respectively, with 7 bases between them. The CDR3 runs to 13 residues. The CDR3 bases are TGTGCCAGCAGTTATACTGAAACAGATACGCAGTATTTT. This translates into CASSYTETDTQYF.

The chain carries TRBV21-1 and TRBJ2-1; the table's D call, TRBD2, has no DNA check behind it. TRBV21-1 is described as a pseudogene. CDR3 length equals 11 residues. Written as DNA, the CDR3 is TGTGCCAGGGTCTTAGAATATGAGCAGTTCTTC. This sequence encodes CARVLEYEQFF.

Written as DNA, the CDR3 is TGTGCCAGCAGCGCGGCCATTGCAGGGTTAGGATCAGCTAACTATGGCTACACCTTC. Its protein product is CASSAAIAGLGSANYGYTF. J is TRBJ1-2 and V is TRBV5-4, with D possibly TRBD1 on 5 matching bases. The CDR3 consists of 19 residues. Trimming stripped 4 bases from V and 0 bases from J, with 25 bases between. CDR1 and CDR2 (germline): SGHNT, YYREEE (reference sequence).

J is TRBJ2-1 and V is TRBV7-6, with D tentatively TRBD1 (6 bases). V lost 5 bases, J lost 2 bases, and 19 bases lay in between. CDR1 and CDR2 (germline): SGHVS, FNYEAQ. There are 17 residues in the CDR3. As DNA, the CDR3 is TGTGCCAGCAGCCTCTCCCTCCCCGGGGACACCTACAATGAGCAGTTCTTC. It encodes CASSLSLPGDTYNEQFF.

The rearrangement links TRBV10-3 to TRBJ2-7, with a possible D match to TRBD1 (6 bases). The germline V gene has CDR1 ENHRY and CDR2 SYGVKD. The germline V and J ends were trimmed by 0 bases and 0 bases, with 6 bases remaining between them. The CDR3 is 14 residues long. For the CDR3, the DNA is TGTGCCATCAGTGAGTCGACAGGCTCCTACGAGCAGTACTTC. Amino acid sequence: CAISESTGSYEQYF.

This chain joins TRBV5-1 and TRBJ1-5; 10 positions agree with TRBD1. V dropped 4 bases and J dropped 4; count of bases not matched to a gene: 5. The CDR3 has 15 residues. Germline V gives CDR1 SGHRS, CDR2 YFSETQ. In DNA form, the CDR3 reads TGCGCCAGCAGCCTAGGACAGGGGGGAAATCAGCCCCAGCATTTT. This gives the protein CASSLGQGGNQPQHF.

The rearrangement links TRBV10-3 to TRBJ1-2; 8 nucleotides align to TRBD1. J gave up 2 bases and V 7 bases, and 24 bases lay outside the gene matches. The CDR3 runs 20 residues. CDR1 and CDR2 from the germline V gene are ENHRY and SYGVKD. The CDR3 protein is CAITRTGRIDGVGMNYGYTF. In DNA form, the CDR3 reads TGTGCCATCACCAGGACAGGGAGAATTGACGGGGTTGGAATGAACTATGGCTACACCTTC.

The V call is TRBV2, the J call TRBJ2-1; TRBD1 agrees at 7 bases. CDR3 size: 16 residues. V dropped 1 base and J dropped 9; count of bases not matched to a gene: 12. The V gene's germline CDR1 is SNHLY and CDR2 FYNNEI. The CDR3 sequence is CASSEDSDRAFSEQFF. The CDR3 region has the DNA TGTGCCAGCAGTGAAGATAGTGACAGGGCTTTCTCTGAGCAGTTCTTC.

This clone was detected only a few times. This chain links TRBV27 with TRBJ2-7; 8 bases align to TRBD2. The CDR3 sequence is 15 residues long. CDR1 is MNHEY and CDR2 is SMNVEV in the germline V gene (reference sequence). J was trimmed by 5 bases and V by 3 bases; bases with no gene match: 9. The CDR3 DNA is TGTGCCAGCAGTTTGGAGGTAGCGGGAAACGACGAGCAGTACTTC. It translates to CASSLEVAGNDEQYF.

V gene TRBV5-1 combines with J gene TRBJ2-7; 9 positions match TRBD2. In germline, CDR1 is SGHRS, CDR2 YFSETQ. This CDR3 is 14 amino acids long. V gave up 4 bases and J gave up 5 bases; unmatched junction bases: 7. CDR3 DNA: TGCGCCAGCAGCGTCGGTACTAGCGGGCACGAGCAGTACTTC. It specifies CASSVGTSGHEQYF. The whole variable domain, remainder taken from reference TRBV5-1 and TRBJ2-7, is KAGVTQTPRYLIKTRGQQVTLSCSPISGHRSVSWYQQTPGQGLQFLFEYFSETQRNKGNFPGRFSGRQFSNSRSEMNVSTLELGDSALYLCASSVGTSGHEQYFGPGTRLTVT.

The chain uses TRBV30 and TRBJ1-4, with 7 bases matching TRBD1. CDR3 length: 15 amino acids. With V trimmed by 5 bases and J by 3 bases, 9 bases remained unmatched. Germline values: CDR1 GTSNPN, CDR2 SVGIG (reference sequence). CDR3 nucleotides: TGTGCCTGGGGGGGAGTGACAGGGCCTAATGAAAAACTGTTTTTT. This codes for CAWGGVTGPNEKLFF.

V and J are TRBV5-4 and TRBJ2-1, with 14 positions matching TRBD2. CDR1 is SGHNT and CDR2 is YYREEE in the germline V gene (reference sequence). The CDR3 sequence is 17 residues long. V dropped 0 bases and J dropped 5; count of bases not matched to a gene: 4. CDR3 sequence: CASSLASGLAGDNEQFF. In DNA, the CDR3 is TGTGCCAGCAGCTTGGCTTCGGGACTAGCGGGAGACAATGAGCAGTTCTTC.

The chain combines TRBV4-1 with TRBJ1-2, with 10 nucleotides matching TRBD1. Trimming cost V 0 bases and J 6 bases; bases outside gene matches: 13. Germline V gene data show CDR1 as MGHRA and CDR2 as YSYEKL. There are 18 residues in the CDR3. The CDR3 DNA reads as TGCGCCAGCAGCCAAGATGGGACCGGGACAGGGGCCAGTGATGGCTACACCTTC. Protein sequence: CASSQDGTGTGASDGYTF.

The chain has TRBV6-1 and TRBJ2-7; 7 bases agree with TRBD2. This CDR3 is built from 14 residues. CDR1 is MNHNS, CDR2 SASEGT, per germline. J was trimmed by 2 bases and V by 5 bases; bases with no gene match: 6. In DNA form, the CDR3 reads TGTGCCAGCAGTCAGCTAGCGGCCGCCTACGAGCAGTACTTC. Amino acids: CASSQLAAAYEQYF.

V and J are TRBV6-5 and TRBJ2-7, with TRBD1 matching over 8 bases. Trimming at V came to 0 bases and at J to 3 bases, leaving 7 bases not matched to a gene. CDR1 is MNHEY and CDR2 is SVGAGI in the germline V gene. The CDR3 totals 16 residues. The CDR3 is CASSYSPDREDYEQYF. Here the CDR3 DNA reads TGTGCCAGCAGTTACTCTCCGGACAGGGAAGACTACGAGCAGTACTTC.

The rearrangement joins TRBV28 to TRBJ2-2, with a tentative D call TRBD2 (6 bases). The length of the CDR3 is 15 residues. V was clipped by 6 bases and J by 6 bases, with 17 bases between them. Germline CDR1 is MDHEN and CDR2 is SYDVKM. The CDR3 sequence is CASSAAVWEAGELFF. The CDR3 nucleotides are TGTGCCAGCAGCGCCGCCGTATGGGAGGCCGGGGAGCTGTTTTTT. Variable domain in full (rest from reference TRBV28 and TRBJ2-2): DVKVTQSSRYLVKRTGEKVFLECVQDMDHENMFWYRQDPGLGLRLIYFSYDVKMKEKGDIPEGYSVSREKKERFSLILESASTNQTSMYLCASSAAVWEAGELFFGEGSRLTVL.

This clone was picked up a small number of times. V usage is TRBV7-9 and J usage is TRBJ1-2, with a possible D match to TRBD1 (6 bases). Trimming shortened V by 5 bases and J by 0 bases, and 13 bases separated the two germline ends. The CDR3 extends over 15 amino acids. Per germline, CDR1 SEHNR and CDR2 FQNEAQ (reference sequence). The CDR3, as DNA: TGTGCCAGCAGCCACGCCGGGACACCTAACTATGGCTACACCTTC. Protein: CASSHAGTPNYGYTF.

The V call is TRBV6-4, the J call TRBJ2-1; the D gene is possibly TRBD2 (6 bases). There are 15 residues in the CDR3. The V gene lost 2 bases and the J gene lost 1 base, with 9 bases spanning the gap. Germline V CDR1 and CDR2: MRHNA, SNTAGT. The CDR3 loop is CASSDGTVSYNEQFF. CDR3 DNA: TGTGCCAGCAGTGACGGGACTGTTTCCTACAATGAGCAGTTCTTC.

The chain has TRBV5-8 and TRBJ1-6, with 9 nucleotides matching TRBD1. The germline V gene has CDR1 SGHTS and CDR2 YDEGEE. V lost 5 bases, J lost 7 bases, and 10 bases stayed unmatched. The CDR3 length is 16 residues. In nucleotides, the CDR3 is TGTGCCAGCAGATTACCACAGGGGGCAGAGAATTCACCCCTCCACTTT. This encodes CASRLPQGAENSPLHF.

The rearrangement joins TRBV5-6 to TRBJ2-3; 14 nucleotides match TRBD2. CDR1 and CDR2 (germline): SGHDT, YYEEEE. This CDR3 has 18 residues. V dropped 1 base and J dropped 2; count of bases not matched to a gene: 6. DNA of the CDR3: TGTGCCAGCAGCTTGAGGACTAGCGGGGGGATAGTCACAGATACGCAGTATTTT. Its translation: CASSLRTSGGIVTDTQYF.

This clone turned up a few times. This chain uses TRBV4-1 with TRBJ2-3; 16 bases fit TRBD2. The CDR3 is 18 residues long. Germline V lookup: CDR1 MGHRA, CDR2 YSYEKL. Trimming removed 0 bases from V and 9 bases from J; junction bases left unmatched: 9. The CDR3 sequence is CASSQDPPGLAGGLTQYF. DNA of the CDR3: TGCGCCAGCAGCCAAGACCCGCCGGGACTAGCGGGAGGGCTAACGCAGTATTTT.

The V and J genes are TRBV15 and TRBJ2-2; 10 positions match TRBD2. The trim removed 1 base at V and 5 bases at J, leaving 7 bases unmatched. Looked up from germline, CDR1 is LNHNV and CDR2 is YYDKDF (reference sequence). The CDR3 totals 17 residues. The CDR3 DNA is TGTGCCACCAGCAGAGGGATGAGCGGGAGGGGGACCGGGGAGCTGTTTTTT. Amino acid sequence: CATSRGMSGRGTGELFF.

This clone has just a few counts. This chain joins TRBV6-1 and TRBJ1-4, with 8 bases fitting TRBD1. Germline-derived CDR1 and CDR2 are MNHNS and SASEGT. The junction had 4 bases not matched to a gene; V was cut back by 2 bases and J by 5 bases. The CDR3 totals 15 residues. CDR3 loop: CASSEKTGENEKLFF. Here the CDR3 DNA reads TGTGCCAGCAGTGAAAAGACAGGGGAAAATGAAAAACTGTTTTTT.

The chain combines TRBV15 with TRBJ2-7; D is possibly TRBD2 (5 bases). Germline V lookup: CDR1 LNHNV, CDR2 YYDKDF (reference sequence). CDR3 size: 14 residues. Trimming cost V 5 bases and J 0 bases, with 11 bases left between them. The CDR3 sequence: CATSGGPSSYEQYF. CDR3 in DNA: TGTGCCACCAGCGGCGGGCCCAGCTCCTACGAGCAGTACTTC.

DNA for the CDR3: TGTGCCTGGAGCTCCGGGACAGGGATAAACACCATATATTTT. Protein: CAWSSGTGINTIYF. V and J are TRBV30 and TRBJ1-3; 9 bases agree with TRBD1. After removal of 3 bases from V and 6 bases from J, the junction contained 6 bases not matched to a gene. This CDR3 comprises 14 residues. Germline V gene sequence: CDR1 GTSNPN, CDR2 SVGIG (reference sequence).